This entry features one T cell receptor beta chain sequence. Its antigen is unidentified. The V gene's germline CDR1 is SGHVT and CDR2 SQSDAQ. The CDR3 runs to 16 residues. With V trimmed by 5 bases and J by 2 bases, 11 bases remained unmatched. TCRdb itself ran the reads through MiXCR, one entry per CDR3 protein. The profile shows roughly 800,000 distinct CDR3 sequences, about 28% of them singletons. The data belong to a study of T cell repertoires in cytomegalovirus infection. This TCR came from a human donor in good health (CMV status not recorded). Some clones in this sample may be carry-over from other donors' samples. The sample consisted of cultured CD8+ T cells from PBMCs, taken from culture after CMV antigen stimulation. This sequence joins TRBV7-4 and TRBJ1-2; 7 bases are shared with TRBD1. DNA of the CDR3: TGTGCCAGCAGCCCCCCACGGACAGGAGGAAACTATGGCTACACCTTC. Amino acids: CASSPPRTGGNYGYTF.